The 12 T cell receptor beta chains below come from one sample, sequenced in a study of T cell repertoires in ileal Crohn's disease. Measured with immunoSEQ multiplex PCR; TCRdb has only the in-frame clones, and not every one. The repertoire holds about 11,000 clones, with around 74% as singletons. Time point noted: neoterminal ileum biopsy at postoperative endoscopy, about 6 months after surgery. Sequenced sample: ileal tissue. These receptors came from an adult with Crohn's disease.

This clone has a handful of counts. CDR3: CASSEYRAYEQYF. In nucleotides, the CDR3 is TGTGCCAGCAGTGAATACAGAGCCTACGAGCAGTACTTC. V is TRBV6-1 and J is TRBJ2-7; D is ambiguous. The V end lost 2 bases, the J end lost 2 bases, and 7 bases lay between the germline ends. The CDR3 is 13 residues long. CDR1 MNHNS and CDR2 SASEGT come from the germline V gene.

The chain combines TRBV4-2 with TRBJ2-1; TRBD2 matches at 7 bases. V shed 4 bases, J shed 4 bases, and the junction held 10 bases outside the gene matches. Germline assignment: CDR1 LGHNA and CDR2 YNFKEQ. This CDR3 is 16 amino acids long. The CDR3: CASSLFAGDPYNEQFF. For the CDR3, the DNA is TGTGCCAGCAGCCTTTTTGCGGGGGACCCTTACAATGAGCAGTTCTTC.

The chain carries TRBV2 and TRBJ1-5; D gene ambiguous. From germline, CDR1 is SNHLY and CDR2 FYNNEI. Trimming cost V 8 bases and J 2 bases, with 10 bases left between them. The CDR3 extends over 13 amino acids. CDR3 in DNA: TGTGCCAGCGGTCTCCGCGGCAATCAGCCCCAGCATTTT. It translates to CASGLRGNQPQHF.

The chain combines TRBV5-1 with TRBJ2-7; no reliable D call. CDR3 length equals 14 residues. Trimming took 5 bases from V and 5 from J, leaving 17 bases between them. Germline V CDR1 and CDR2: SGHRS, YFSETQ. CDR3 DNA: TGCGCCAGCAGGTCCTCAGAACAGAGAGACGAGCAGTACTTC. Its translation is CASRSSEQRDEQYF.

The V call is TRBV30, the J call TRBJ2-7; 10 bases are shared with TRBD1. CDR3 length: 15 residues. V was clipped by 3 bases and J by 5 bases; unmatched bases: 10. CDR1 and CDR2 (germline): GTSNPN, SVGIG (reference sequence). DNA of the CDR3: TGTGCCTGGAGAAGATCCGGGACAGGGGTTAACGAGCAGTACTTC. The encoded protein is CAWRRSGTGVNEQYF.

This rearrangement joins TRBV27 to TRBJ1-6; tentative D call: TRBD1 (6 bases). This CDR3 contains 16 residues. Germline V gives CDR1 MNHEY, CDR2 SMNVEV (reference sequence). V lost 0 bases and J lost 5, with 11 bases in between. The chain's CDR3 is CASSLSRGPNNSPLHF. The CDR3 DNA reads as TGTGCCAGCAGTTTATCGCGGGGGCCGAATAATTCACCCCTCCACTTT.

The genes are TRBV10-3 and TRBJ2-1; 9 nucleotides agree with TRBD2. This CDR3 spans 15 amino acids. Germline V gene sequence: CDR1 ENHRY, CDR2 SYGVKD. V gave up 7 bases and J gave up 1 base; unmatched junction bases: 5. The CDR3 sequence is CAINPAGGSYNEQFF. CDR3 DNA: TGTGCCATCAATCCAGCGGGGGGATCCTACAATGAGCAGTTCTTC.

The sample holds one count of this clone. This chain joins TRBV27 and TRBJ2-5; D possibly corresponds to TRBD1 (5 bases). The CDR3 has 14 residues. V was pared by 7 bases and J by 4 bases, with 16 bases between. Germline assignment: CDR1 MNHEY and CDR2 SMNVEV (reference sequence). CDR3 coding DNA: TGTGCCAGCAAGGGGATCGAACCGCGAGAGACCCAGTACTTC. Protein sequence: CASKGIEPRETQYF.

The chain couples TRBV19 to TRBJ1-5; perhaps TRBD1 as D (6 bases). Germline values: CDR1 LNHDA, CDR2 SQIVND (reference sequence). V lost 5 bases and J lost 0, with 14 bases in between. CDR3 length equals 16 residues. The CDR3, as DNA: TGTGCCAGTAGTTTTCGGACAGATTATAGCAATCAGCCCCAGCATTTT. Its translation: CASSFRTDYSNQPQHF.

The V and J genes are TRBV29-1 and TRBJ1-1, with D unresolved. Germline lookup yields CDR1 SQVTM and CDR2 ANQGSEA. With 7 bases removed from V and 5 bases from J, the gap between germline ends came to 11 bases. The CDR3 is made up of 11 amino acids. CDR3 region: CSGDSGTEAFF. The CDR3 nucleotides are TGCAGCGGTGACTCGGGGACTGAAGCTTTCTTT.

The rearrangement links TRBV10-3 to TRBJ2-7, with 9 bases fitting TRBD1. Looked up from germline, CDR1 is ENHRY and CDR2 is SYGVKD. This CDR3 contains 16 residues. V was pared by 2 bases and J by 2 bases, with 7 bases of the junction left unmatched. CDR3 nucleotides: TGTGCCATCAGTGAGCTGGTGGGACAGGGTCCCTACGAGCAGTACTTC. This encodes CAISELVGQGPYEQYF.

This clone was picked up a small number of times. The J gene is TRBJ2-1, the V gene TRBV4-1; a possible D gene is TRBD1 (6 bases). CDR3 length: 15 residues. Germline V lookup: CDR1 MGHRA, CDR2 YSYEKL. V was pared by 0 bases and J by 4 bases, with 10 bases between. DNA for the CDR3: TGCGCCAGCAGCCAAGATGGACAGACATACAATGAGCAGTTCTTC. Translating it yields CASSQDGQTYNEQFF.